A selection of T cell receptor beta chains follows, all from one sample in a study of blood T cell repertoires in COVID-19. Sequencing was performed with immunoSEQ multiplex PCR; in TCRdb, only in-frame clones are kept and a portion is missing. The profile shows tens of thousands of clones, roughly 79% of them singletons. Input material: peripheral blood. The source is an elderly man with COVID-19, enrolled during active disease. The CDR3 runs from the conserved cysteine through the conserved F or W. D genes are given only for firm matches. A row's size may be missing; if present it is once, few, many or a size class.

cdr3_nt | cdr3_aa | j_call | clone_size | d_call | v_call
TGTGCCACCAGTGATCCCCGGACAGGGGGAATCGGGGAGCTGTTTTTT | CATSDPRTGGIGELFF | TRBJ2-2 | - | TRBD1 | TRBV24-1
TGTGCCAGCAGTCGGGTAGCGGGAAGGGGCAATGAGCAGTTCTTC | CASSRVAGRGNEQFF | TRBJ2-1 | - | TRBD2 | TRBV7-3
TGTGCCAGCAGTGAGGGCCAGGGGAGAAACACCATATATTTT | CASSEGQGRNTIYF | TRBJ1-3 | - | - | TRBV6-1
TGTGCCAGCAGTGTACCGGGACTAGCGGGGATACGGGAGCAGTTCTTC | CASSVPGLAGIREQFF | TRBJ2-1 | - | TRBD2 | TRBV6-1
TGTGCCAGCAGTGAATTTGGGCTCCAGGGGGCGAGGGAGACCCAGTACTTC | CASSEFGLQGARETQYF | TRBJ2-5 | - | TRBD1 | TRBV2
TGTGCCAGCAGCAGGGACACCAGCTACACCTTC | CASSRDTSYTF | TRBJ1-2 | - | - | TRBV11-2
TGTGCCTGGGATACAGGGGACAGCTCCTACGAGCAGTACTTC | CAWDTGDSSYEQYF | TRBJ2-7 | - | TRBD1 | TRBV30
TGTGCCAGCACAGGGGTAACTAATGAAAAACTGTTTTTT | CASTGVTNEKLFF | TRBJ1-4 | - | - | TRBV2
TGTGCCAGCAGCCCGGACAGGGCTCTCCCTCCCTATGGCTACACCTTC | CASSPDRALPPYGYTF | TRBJ1-2 | - | TRBD1 | TRBV2
TGTGCCGCAGCACTAGCGGGAGGTACAGATACGCAGTATTTT | CAAALAGGTDTQYF | TRBJ2-3 | few | TRBD2 | TRBV30
TGTGCCTGGGAGCGAGGGACAGGTAGAAGCTCCTACGAGCAGTACTTC | CAWERGTGRSSYEQYF | TRBJ2-7 | - | TRBD1 | TRBV30
TGTGCCAGTAGTAGTAGGAGGTATGGCTACACCTTC | CASSSRRYGYTF | TRBJ1-2 | - | - | TRBV19
TGCAGCGTTGCCGGGACAGGGGCAAGTTGGCAGTACTTC | CSVAGTGASWQYF | TRBJ2-7 | once | TRBD1 | TRBV29-1
TGTGCCAGTAGTACGAGACAGGGCCTCTATGGCTACACCTTC | CASSTRQGLYGYTF | TRBJ1-2 | - | TRBD1 | TRBV19
TGTGCCAGCAGCCGGGGGGGCTATAATTCACCCCTCCACTTT | CASSRGGYNSPLHF | TRBJ1-6 | - | - | TRBV7-2
TGTGCCAGCAGCGCCTCGGGACTTAGCTCCTACGAGCAGTACTTC | CASSASGLSSYEQYF | TRBJ2-7 | few | - | TRBV5-5
TGTGCCAGCAGCTTGGGGCTAACCGGGAGACAAGAGACCCAGTACTTC | CASSLGLTGRQETQYF | TRBJ2-5 | - | - | TRBV11-3
TGTGCCAGCAGTGAGGGACTAGCGGGCAACAATGAGCAGTTCTTC | CASSEGLAGNNEQFF | TRBJ2-1 | - | TRBD2 | TRBV6-1
TGTGCCAGCAGCTATTATCGGATTAGCGGGGGCGAGCAGTACTTC | CASSYYRISGGEQYF | TRBJ2-7 | - | TRBD2 | TRBV7-2
TGTGCCAGCAGTTCTTTTCCGACAGGGAGCAATCAGCCCCAGCATTTT | CASSSFPTGSNQPQHF | TRBJ1-5 | - | TRBD1 | TRBV28
TGTGCCAGTAGTATCGGTGCAGGGCCTACCCATTATGGCTACACCTTC | CASSIGAGPTHYGYTF | TRBJ1-2 | - | - | TRBV19
TGTGCCTGGAGTGGGGACAGCCTCCATTCACCCCTCCACTTT | CAWSGDSLHSPLHF | TRBJ1-6 | - | TRBD1 | TRBV30
TGTGCCAGCAGCTTAGTAGCGGGAGGGCAAACAGATACGCAGTATTTT | CASSLVAGGQTDTQYF | TRBJ2-3 | - | TRBD2 | TRBV7-8
TGTGCCAGCAGCCGTGACACCGACACTGAAGCTTTCTTT | CASSRDTDTEAFF | TRBJ1-1 | - | - | TRBV6-5
TGTGCCAGCAGCTCCGGGACTACCCTAAACACCGGGGAGCTGTTTTTT | CASSSGTTLNTGELFF | TRBJ2-2 | - | TRBD2 | TRBV7-2
TGTGCCAGCTCACCCCAACCAGGGGCGGCTAATGAAAAACTGTTTTTT | CASSPQPGAANEKLFF | TRBJ1-4 | once | - | TRBV18
TGCGCCAGCAGCCCTCTAGCGGGAGGGAACACAGATACGCAGTATTTT | CASSPLAGGNTDTQYF | TRBJ2-3 | - | TRBD2 | TRBV5-1
TGTGCCAGCAGCTTGGGCGTCAGGGTCTATGGCTACACCTTC | CASSLGVRVYGYTF | TRBJ1-2 | - | - | TRBV5-5
TGTGCCAGCAGCCTCTGGACTAGCGGAGATACGCAGTATTTT | CASSLWTSGDTQYF | TRBJ2-3 | once | TRBD2 | TRBV5-4
TGTGCCAGCAGCTCCCGGGACAGCTACGAGCAGTACTTC | CASSSRDSYEQYF | TRBJ2-7 | - | TRBD1 | TRBV11-3
TGTGCCAGCAGTTACGCGGGTGACTACAATGAGCAGTTCTTC | CASSYAGDYNEQFF | TRBJ2-1 | - | - | TRBV6-5
TGTGCCAGCAGTTACTCCTCCCGAGCTTTCTTT | CASSYSSRAFF | TRBJ1-1 | - | - | TRBV6-6
TGCGCCAGCAGCTATGGACTAGCTAGTAGATACGAGCAGTACTTC | CASSYGLASRYEQYF | TRBJ2-7 | - | TRBD2 | TRBV5-1
TGTGCCTGGAGTCCACCGACACCCTTTGAAGCTTTCTTT | CAWSPPTPFEAFF | TRBJ1-1 | once | - | TRBV30
TGCGCCAGCAGCTTGGGGGGCCTAGCGGGGCCGGAAAAGACCCAGTACTTC | CASSLGGLAGPEKTQYF | TRBJ2-5 | - | TRBD2 | TRBV5-1
TGTGCCAGTAGTCCCTCCCCGGGTGGGGCGGGATCCCACAATGAGCAGTTCTTC | CASSPSPGGAGSHNEQFF | TRBJ2-1 | - | - | TRBV19
TGTGCCAGCAGTTACGCGGGATACTATGGCTACACCTTC | CASSYAGYYGYTF | TRBJ1-2 | once | - | TRBV6-2/TRBV6-3
TGTGCCAGCAGCCCCCCCGGACAGGGGAGGACCTATGGCTACACCTTC | CASSPPGQGRTYGYTF | TRBJ1-2 | - | TRBD1 | TRBV28
TGTGCCAGCAGTTACGGAGACAGCCTCCAAGAGACCCAGTACTTC | CASSYGDSLQETQYF | TRBJ2-5 | - | - | TRBV6-6
TGTGCCAGCAGGATGACAGGGTTAGATACTGAAGCTTTCTTT | CASRMTGLDTEAFF | TRBJ1-1 | once | TRBD1 | TRBV2
TGTGCCAGCAGCTTAGCAAGGGGGGGTTATGGCTACACCTTC | CASSLARGGYGYTF | TRBJ1-2 | - | - | TRBV7-8
TGTGCCAGCAGCTTAGGACAGGCAAACACTGAAGCTTTCTTT | CASSLGQANTEAFF | TRBJ1-1 | - | - | TRBV13
TGTGCCAGCAGCTCTGGTGGTAGTGGCTACACCTTC | CASSSGGSGYTF | TRBJ1-2 | - | - | TRBV7-9
TGTGCCTGGAGGCGGGGCCTACATACAACTAATGAAAAACTGTTTTTT | CAWRRGLHTTNEKLFF | TRBJ1-4 | - | - | TRBV30
TGTGCCAGCAGTCCTACCCGGGCGGGTTATAGCAATCAGCCCCAGCATTTT | CASSPTRAGYSNQPQHF | TRBJ1-5 | - | - | TRBV28
TGTGCCAGCAGCTTAACAGCGGAGCGCTCCTACGAGCAGTACTTC | CASSLTAERSYEQYF | TRBJ2-7 | - | - | TRBV7-3
TGTGCCAGCAGCCAAGCTCACAGCTACAATGAGCAGTTCTTC | CASSQAHSYNEQFF | TRBJ2-1 | - | - | TRBV3-1/TRBV3-2
TGTGCCTGGAGTGCGGACAGCCAGTATGAAAAACTGTTTTTT | CAWSADSQYEKLFF | TRBJ1-4 | - | - | TRBV30
TGTGCCATCAGTCCGATAGCGGGGGACTACAATGAGCAGTTCTTC | CAISPIAGDYNEQFF | TRBJ2-1 | - | TRBD2 | TRBV10-3
TGTGCCAGCAGTGGGGCAGATAATAGCAATCAGCCCCAGCATTTT | CASSGADNSNQPQHF | TRBJ1-5 | few | - | TRBV28
TGTGCCAGCAGTGCAAACAGGGGGAACACTGAAGCTTTCTTT | CASSANRGNTEAFF | TRBJ1-1 | - | TRBD1 | TRBV6-2/TRBV6-3
TGCGCCAGCAGCCCCGCAGGGGGCTGGAGCGCTGAAGCTTTCTTT | CASSPAGGWSAEAFF | TRBJ1-1 | - | TRBD1 | TRBV5-1
TGTGCCAGCTCACCATCTTACAGGCAATCGAACACCGGGGAGCTGTTTTTT | CASSPSYRQSNTGELFF | TRBJ2-2 | - | - | TRBV18
TGTGCCAGCTCATCGACAGGGACTAGCACAGATACGCAGTATTTT | CASSSTGTSTDTQYF | TRBJ2-3 | few | - | TRBV18
TGTGCCAGTAGTACCGGGAAGTCAGATACGCAGTATTTT | CASSTGKSDTQYF | TRBJ2-3 | - | - | TRBV19
TGTGCCACCAGCAGTCCCGACAGGGGGATCACAGAGACCCAGTACTTC | CATSSPDRGITETQYF | TRBJ2-5 | - | TRBD1 | TRBV15
TGCGCCAGCAGCTTGGAAGGCCGGGGGGACGTCTATGGCTACACCTTC | CASSLEGRGDVYGYTF | TRBJ1-2 | - | - | TRBV5-1
TGTGCCAGCAGCTCGCGACTAGCGGGAGAAAAGCTGTCCTACAATGAGCAGTTCTTC | CASSSRLAGEKLSYNEQFF | TRBJ2-1 | - | TRBD2 | TRBV11-2
TGTGCCAGCAGCCAAAAACAGGGGGTAGGCTACACCTTC | CASSQKQGVGYTF | TRBJ1-2 | - | TRBD1 | TRBV14
TGTGCCAGCAGTTCGTATAGCAATCAGCCCCAGCATTTT | CASSSYSNQPQHF | TRBJ1-5 | - | - | TRBV2